What follows are 8 T cell receptor beta chains derived from one specimen sequenced in a study of blood T cells in healthy people across ages. It was with a sample-barcoded 5' primer and a J-beta primer mix that a second PCR of roughly 7 to 12 cycles was run. TCRdb re-derived calls from the 5' RACE reads in MiXCR, one entry per CDR3 protein. The sample carries 650,000 to 1,000,000 distinct CDR3 sequences, around 34% recorded once. Sequencing was performed on blood. Source of these receptors: a young man in good health.

A note on this clonotype: One end of the junction is discordant with germline, which a read error may explain. V and J are TRBV3-1 and TRBJ2-2; D possibly corresponds to TRBD2 (5 bases). CDR1 is LGHDT, CDR2 YNNKEL, per germline (reference sequence). CDR3 length: 15 residues. CDR3 in DNA: TGTGCCAGCAGCCAAGAGCCCGCGAACACCGGGGAGCCGTTTTTT. Translated: CASSQEPANTGEPFF.

As to this clonotype: This may come from a read error, since a much larger clone is one base off. This sequence joins TRBV20-1 and TRBJ1-2; TRBD1 agrees at 10 bases. This CDR3 contains 13 residues. Germline CDR1 reads DFQATT; CDR2 reads SNEGSKA (reference sequence). Trimming took 8 bases from V and 2 from J; bases not matched to a gene: 5. CDR3 DNA sequence: TGCAGTTCTCGACAGGGGGCCAACTATGGCTACACCTTC. Encoded protein: CSSRQGANYGYTF.

A few counts support this clonotype. The chain employs TRBV7-2 and TRBJ2-1; 7 nucleotides match TRBD2. J gave up 8 bases and V 3 bases, and 7 bases lay outside the gene matches. From germline, CDR1 is SGHTA and CDR2 FQGNSA. The CDR3 loop spans 14 amino acids. The CDR3 sequence is CASSLTRGVDEQFF. The CDR3 DNA sequence: TGTGCCAGCAGCTTGACTCGGGGGGTAGATGAGCAGTTCTTC. Looking up the rest from reference TRBV7-2 and TRBJ2-1 gives the full variable domain: GAGVSQSPSNKVTEKGKDVELRCDPISGHTALYWYRQSLGQGLEFLIYFQGNSAPDKSGLPSDRFSAERTGGSVSTLTIQRTQQEDSAVYLCASSLTRGVDEQFFGPGTRLTVL.

Comment on this clonotype: One end of the junction is discordant with germline, which a read error may explain. V gene TRBV14 combines with J gene TRBJ2-1; D possibly corresponds to TRBD2 (6 bases). Per germline, CDR1 SGHDN and CDR2 FVKESK. The CDR3 is 14 residues long. CDR3 sequence reads: CANSQILANNEQFF. In nucleotides, the CDR3 is TGTGCCAACAGCCAGATACTAGCAAACAATGAGCAGTTCTTC.

Worth noting for this clonotype: This sequence may be a read error, since a much larger clone differs from it by one base. V usage is TRBV12-3 or TRBV12-4 and J usage is TRBJ2-3, with a weak D call TRBD2 (5 bases). With 6 bases removed from V and 2 bases from J, the gap between germline ends came to 12 bases. The CDR3 length is 14 residues. CDR3 loop: CASRLTRFTDTQYF. The CDR3 DNA is TGTGCCAGCAGGCTCACTAGGTTCACAGATACGCAGTATTTT.

Concerning this clonotype itself: At one end the junction does not follow the germline gene, possibly because of a read error. V usage is TRBV7-9 and J usage is TRBJ2-7; D is ambiguous. The end of the DNA fits TRBJ2-4 better, so the J call may be wrong. CDR3 length: 17 residues. The germline V gene encodes CDR1 SEHNR and CDR2 FQNEAQ (reference sequence). The chain's CDR3 is CVSSFVPGTNNKNIQYF. CDR3 coding DNA: TGTGTCAGCAGCTTCGTCCCCGGTACAAATAATAAAAACATTCAGTACTTC.

In its sample, this clonotype was seen a few times. The rearrangement links TRBV10-3 to TRBJ1-1; the D is unclear. V was shortened by 10 bases and J by 6 bases, with 12 bases between the two germline ends. The CDR3 spans 11 residues. Germline V gene sequence: CDR1 ENHRY, CDR2 SYGVKD. DNA for the CDR3: TGTGCCACCCACGGGGTCGCTGAAGCTTTCTTT. As protein: CATHGVAEAFF.

The chain combines TRBV4-3 with TRBJ2-5, with D maybe TRBD1 (5 bases). Trimming took off 0 bases at V and 4 bases at J, with 9 bases between the two ends. Germline assignment: CDR1 LGHNA and CDR2 YSLEER. CDR3 length: 14 residues. CDR3 sequence reads: CASSQDQGLETQYF. For the CDR3, the DNA is TGCGCCAGCAGCCAAGATCAGGGCCTAGAGACCCAGTACTTC.